This T cell receptor beta chain is drawn from a study of blood T cells in healthy people across ages. Germline CDR1 reads WSHSY; CDR2 reads SAAADI. There are 15 residues in the CDR3. Trimming removed 6 bases from V and 5 bases from J; junction bases left unmatched: 10. Through a sample-barcoded 5' primer and a J-beta primer mix, a second PCR was run for about 6 to 11 cycles. TCRdb passed the 5' RACE reads through MiXCR, listing each CDR3 protein once. The sample lists under 2 million distinct CDR3 sequences; around 35% were seen once. This TCR derives from a woman between 25 and 40 years old in good health. The rearrangement links TRBV10-2 to TRBJ1-1; 9 bases fit TRBD1. Sequenced sample: blood. The CDR3 spells CASRIHIQGATEAFF. DNA for the CDR3: TGCGCCAGCAGGATACATATACAGGGGGCGACTGAAGCTTTCTTT.